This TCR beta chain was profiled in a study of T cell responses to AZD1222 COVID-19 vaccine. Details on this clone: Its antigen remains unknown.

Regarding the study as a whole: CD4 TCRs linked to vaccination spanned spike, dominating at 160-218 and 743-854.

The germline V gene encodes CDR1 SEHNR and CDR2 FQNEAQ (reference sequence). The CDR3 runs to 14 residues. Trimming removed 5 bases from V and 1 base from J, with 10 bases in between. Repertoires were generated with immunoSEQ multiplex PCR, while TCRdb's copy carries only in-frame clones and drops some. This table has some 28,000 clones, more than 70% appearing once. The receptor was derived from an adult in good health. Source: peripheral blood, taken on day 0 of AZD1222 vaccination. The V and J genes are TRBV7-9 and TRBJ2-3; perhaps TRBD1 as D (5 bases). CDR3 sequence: CASSPRVGTDTQYF. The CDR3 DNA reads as TGTGCCAGCAGCCCCAGGGTAGGCACAGATACGCAGTATTTT.